One and the same sample provided the 32 T cell receptor beta chains below, sequenced in a study of Ad26.COV2.S vaccination and SARS-CoV-2 variants. TCRdb's table, derived via immunoSEQ multiplex PCR, lists solely in-frame clones and lacks some. The sample records about 680,000 clones, more than 80% being singletons. As for treatment: around 19 received Ad26.COV2.S at low or high dose, single or two shots; 5 received placebo; per-sample allocation not given. Sampling was done on day 63 after the first vaccine or placebo injection. The material sequenced was peripheral blood, taken in a trial of Ad26.COV2.S vaccine versus placebo. The receptors stem from a person between 18 and 59 years old who received the Ad26.COV2.S COVID-19 vaccine or a placebo.

This CDR3 reads CASRLGGSSYEQYF. CDR3 nucleotides: TGTGCCAGCAGACTGGGGGGCAGCTCCTACGAGCAGTACTTC. V gene TRBV6-1 combines with J gene TRBJ2-7, with D perhaps being TRBD1 or TRBD2 (6 bases each). Germline CDR1 reads MNHNS; CDR2 reads SASEGT. Trimming cost V 6 bases and J 0 bases, with 12 bases left between them. The CDR3 is 14 amino acids.

This clone turned up a few times. The chain carries TRBV6-4 and TRBJ2-2, with TRBD1 matching over 9 bases. J gave up 3 bases and V 2 bases, and 10 bases lay outside the gene matches. There are 18 residues in the CDR3. Per germline, CDR1 MRHNA and CDR2 SNTAGT. The CDR3 region is CASSDSRRDRDYTGELFF. The CDR3 coding sequence is TGTGCCAGCAGTGACAGCAGACGGGACAGGGATTACACCGGGGAGCTGTTTTTT.

The chain joins TRBV6-5 to TRBJ2-3; D is possibly TRBD1 (5 bases). This CDR3 is 13 amino acids long. Germline V gives CDR1 MNHEY, CDR2 SVGAGI. V lost 5 bases to trimming and J lost 2 bases, with 8 bases between them. CDR3 sequence reads: CASSTDTTDTQYF. CDR3 sequence (DNA): TGTGCCAGCAGTACGGACACCACAGATACGCAGTATTTT.

This clone was counted once. The rearrangement links TRBV6-6 to TRBJ2-7, with D maybe TRBD2 (5 bases). V was shortened by 2 bases and J by 5 bases, with 7 bases between the two germline ends. Germline-derived CDR1 and CDR2 are MNHNY and SVGAGI (reference sequence). This CDR3 comprises 12 residues. The CDR3 sequence is CASSYRADEQYF. CDR3 DNA: TGTGCCAGCAGTTACCGAGCGGACGAGCAGTACTTC.

Concerning this clone: One junction end does not reproduce the germline sequence, and a read error may be involved. This sequence joins TRBV5-1 and TRBJ2-2; 7 bases align to TRBD2. CDR1 and CDR2 from the germline V gene are SGHRS and YFSETQ. CDR3 length: 13 amino acids. CDR3 protein: CASSLAEGGGLFF. As DNA, the CDR3 is TGCGCCAGCAGCTTGGCGGAGGGCGGGGGGCTGTTTTTT.

The chain joins TRBV18 to TRBJ2-5, with D maybe TRBD2 (5 bases). Germline values: CDR1 KGHSH, CDR2 LQKENI. V was clipped by 6 bases and J by 2 bases, with 10 bases between them. This CDR3 contains 13 residues. The CDR3 spells CASSWTFQETQYF. CDR3 DNA: TGTGCCAGCTCGTGGACTTTTCAAGAGACCCAGTACTTC.

The rearrangement links TRBV18 to TRBJ2-2; 8 bases are a match to TRBD1. This CDR3 spans 15 amino acids. Unmatched junction bases numbered 1, after V lost 4 bases and J lost 0 bases. Germline V gene lookup returns CDR1 KGHSH and CDR2 LQKENI. The CDR3 DNA sequence: TGTGCCAGCTCACTGACAGGGGCGAACACCGGGGAGCTGTTTTTT. Protein sequence: CASSLTGANTGELFF.

V gene TRBV18 combines with J gene TRBJ1-4, with a tentative D call TRBD1 (6 bases). The V and J ends lost 6 bases and 0 bases respectively, with 20 bases between them. The CDR3 runs 18 residues. The germline V gene encodes CDR1 KGHSH and CDR2 LQKENI. The CDR3 spells CASSRGHLSPATNEKLFF. CDR3 bases: TGTGCCAGCTCGAGGGGACATCTTTCCCCAGCAACTAATGAAAAACTGTTTTTT.

This clone was seen only once. The chain joins TRBV6-1 to TRBJ2-7; no clear D. V was pared by 2 bases and J by 2 bases, with 4 bases between. CDR1 is MNHNS, CDR2 SASEGT, per germline. The CDR3 length is 12 residues. The CDR3 coding sequence is TGTGCCAGCAGTGAAAGGGCCTACGAGCAGTACTTC. It encodes CASSERAYEQYF.

This clone has a single count. The chain combines TRBV4-2 with TRBJ2-7; D is perhaps TRBD2 (7 bases). The germline V gene encodes CDR1 LGHNA and CDR2 YNFKEQ. There are 16 residues in the CDR3. V gave up 2 bases and J gave up 1 base, with 15 bases separating them. As DNA, the CDR3 is TGTGCCAGCAGCCAAATTGGGGGGGCCGGGTCCTACGAGCAGTACTTC. Translated, it gives CASSQIGGAGSYEQYF.

The chain links TRBV6-5 to TRBJ1-4, with 8 bases lining up with TRBD1. This CDR3 is built from 15 residues. Germline CDR1 is MNHEY and CDR2 is SVGAGI. J was trimmed by 6 bases and V by 6 bases; bases with no gene match: 9. CDR3 region: CASSSPGQDDEKLFF. CDR3 DNA: TGTGCCAGCAGCTCACCGGGACAGGACGATGAAAAACTGTTTTTT.

The chain recombines TRBV14 with TRBJ2-2; D unresolved. This CDR3 is built from 14 residues. The germline V gene has CDR1 SGHDN and CDR2 FVKESK. Trimming shortened V by 4 bases and J by 3 bases, and 9 bases separated the two germline ends. CDR3 protein: CASSLGIYTGELFF. CDR3 nucleotides: TGTGCCAGCAGCCTTGGGATCTACACCGGGGAGCTGTTTTTT.

The chain combines TRBV29-1 with TRBJ2-7; 12 nucleotides match TRBD2. CDR3 size: 13 residues. The germline V gene has CDR1 SQVTM and CDR2 ANQGSEA. Trimming removed 6 bases from V and 2 bases from J; junction bases left unmatched: 2. CDR3: CSVRLAGAYEQYF. The DNA for the CDR3 is TGCAGCGTCCGACTAGCGGGAGCCTACGAGCAGTACTTC.

V usage is TRBV23-1 and J usage is TRBJ2-3, with D unclear. TRBV23-1 is filed as an ORF, its function uncertain. The CDR3 length is 18 residues. V lost 0 bases, J lost 2 bases, and 18 bases lay in between. In nucleotides, the CDR3 is TGCGCCAGCAGTCAATCGATTCGGCGCGGCCTGAACACAGATACGCAGTATTTT. It encodes CASSQSIRRGLNTDTQYF.

This chain uses TRBV6-5 with TRBJ2-1; TRBD2 aligns across 7 bases. This CDR3 region has 15 residues. Trimming removed 5 bases from V and 2 bases from J; junction bases left unmatched: 6. From germline, CDR1 is MNHEY and CDR2 SVGAGI. This CDR3 reads CASSLSGTTYNEQFF. Here the CDR3 DNA reads TGTGCCAGCAGTCTCAGCGGGACTACCTACAATGAGCAGTTCTTC.

This chain joins TRBV11-3 and TRBJ2-1; D unclear. CDR1 and CDR2 from the germline V gene are SGHNT and YENEEA. This CDR3 spans 13 amino acids. V was trimmed by 5 bases and J by 3 bases, leaving 8 bases between them. The CDR3 protein is CASSRTDYNEQFF. As DNA, the CDR3 is TGTGCCAGCAGCCGTACGGACTACAATGAGCAGTTCTTC.

The rearrangement links TRBV9 to TRBJ1-1; 9 bases line up with TRBD1. The CDR3 totals 15 residues. The V segment lost 3 bases and the J segment 4 bases; nucleotides outside the gene matches: 7. Germline V gene lookup returns CDR1 SGDLS and CDR2 YYNGEE. The CDR3 protein is CASSDTGGGGTEAFF. The CDR3 DNA sequence: TGTGCCAGCAGCGACACAGGGGGCGGTGGCACTGAAGCTTTCTTT.

Regarding this clone: Other DNA sequences in the same sample also yield this CDR3. The rearrangement joins TRBV2 to TRBJ2-2; D is perhaps TRBD1 (5 bases). Deletions cut 4 bases from V and 5 bases from J, with 11 bases between. CDR1 SNHLY and CDR2 FYNNEI come from the germline V gene. This CDR3 is 14 amino acids long. CDR3: CASSGQGNTGELFF. CDR3 nucleotides: TGTGCCAGCAGTGGTCAGGGAAATACCGGGGAGCTGTTTTTT.

This chain uses TRBV19 with TRBJ2-3; 10 nucleotides agree with TRBD1. The CDR3 is 16 residues long. Germline loops: CDR1 LNHDA, CDR2 SQIVND (reference sequence). V shed 6 bases, J shed 0 bases, and the junction held 6 bases outside the gene matches. CDR3 sequence reads: CASRPGQGRSTDTQYF. The CDR3 DNA reads as TGTGCCAGTAGGCCGGGACAGGGGCGAAGCACAGATACGCAGTATTTT.

The chain combines TRBV30 with TRBJ1-4, with 7 positions matching TRBD1. J gave up 3 bases and V 0 bases, and 7 bases lay outside the gene matches. The germline CDR1 and CDR2 sequences are GTSNPN and SVGIG (reference sequence). The CDR3 sequence is 16 residues long. CDR3 region: CAWSVRGRGSNEKLFF. CDR3 sequence (DNA): TGTGCCTGGAGTGTACGCGGCAGGGGGTCTAATGAAAAACTGTTTTTT.

The chain uses TRBV9 and TRBJ2-7; 13 nucleotides agree with TRBD2. CDR1 SGDLS and CDR2 YYNGEE come from the germline V gene. This CDR3 has 15 residues. The trim removed 3 bases at V and 5 bases at J, leaving 5 bases unmatched. CDR3 amino acids: CASSATSGRFHEQYF. CDR3 sequence (DNA): TGTGCCAGCAGCGCGACTAGCGGGAGGTTCCACGAGCAGTACTTC.

In nucleotides, the CDR3 is TGTGCCACCTCGGACGGGACTGAGGGGGGCTACACCTTC. Amino acids: CATSDGTEGGYTF. This chain connects TRBV6-5 to TRBJ1-2; D is perhaps TRBD1 (5 bases). The V and J ends lost 10 bases and 8 bases respectively, with 20 bases between them. In germline, CDR1 is MNHEY, CDR2 SVGAGI. The CDR3 spans 13 residues.

The chain carries TRBV5-1 and TRBJ2-3; D may match TRBD1 or TRBD2 (6 bases each). CDR3 size: 14 residues. Germline CDR1 and CDR2: SGHRS and YFSETQ. V was pared by 4 bases and J by 6 bases, with 15 bases between. The CDR3 region is CASSRGTGWDTQYF. CDR3 sequence (DNA): TGCGCCAGCAGCAGGGGGACTGGCTGGGATACGCAGTATTTT.

This chain connects TRBV24-1 to TRBJ2-2, with D tentatively TRBD1 (6 bases). Germline lookup yields CDR1 KGHDR and CDR2 SFDVKD. The ends were cut back, 5 bases at V and 8 bases at J, with 17 bases in the middle. The CDR3 runs to 15 residues. This CDR3 is CATSGRDTPPGELFF. The CDR3 DNA sequence: TGTGCCACCAGTGGACGGGACACCCCTCCTGGGGAGCTGTTTTTT.

The V gene is TRBV18, the J gene TRBJ2-1, with TRBD2 matching over 9 bases. Germline loops: CDR1 KGHSH, CDR2 LQKENI. V lost 2 bases to trimming and J lost 5 bases; unmatched junction nucleotides: 13. The CDR3 consists of 18 residues. The CDR3 reads CASSPARSGRRGDNEQFF. As DNA, the CDR3 is TGTGCCAGCTCACCAGCAAGAAGCGGGAGGAGGGGGGACAATGAGCAGTTCTTC.

V gene TRBV12-5 combines with J gene TRBJ1-6; D gene ambiguous. Germline V gene sequence: CDR1 LGHNT, CDR2 FRNRAP. The CDR3 runs 14 residues. Between the trimmed V and J ends, which lost 8 bases and 3 bases, there was a span of 11 bases. The CDR3 here is CASNPGYYNSPLHF. The CDR3 DNA follows: TGTGCTAGTAACCCGGGATACTATAATTCACCCCTCCACTTT.

The chain uses TRBV23-1 and TRBJ1-6; 9 positions match TRBD1. TRBV23-1 is known as an ORF, though its function is uncertain. This CDR3 is built from 21 residues. V gave up 4 bases and J gave up 1 base; unmatched junction bases: 17. The CDR3 loop reads CASSPKGPGQGAASYNSPLHF. As DNA, the CDR3 is TGCGCCAGCAGTCCGAAAGGACCGGGACAGGGAGCAGCGTCCTATAATTCACCCCTCCACTTT.

Only one count was recorded for this clone. This chain links TRBV28 with TRBJ1-2; 10 nucleotides match TRBD1. After removal of 5 bases from V and 0 bases from J, the junction contained 6 bases not matched to a gene. The CDR3 runs 16 residues. Per the germline V gene, CDR1 is MDHEN and CDR2 is SYDVKM. CDR3 loop: CASSRTGGAANYGYTF. The DNA of the CDR3 is TGTGCCAGCAGTCGGACAGGGGGTGCCGCTAACTATGGCTACACCTTC.

The rearrangement links TRBV4-1 to TRBJ1-1; D is ambiguous. V was trimmed by 4 bases and J by 3 bases, leaving 15 bases between them. CDR1 MGHRA and CDR2 YSYEKL come from the germline V gene. The CDR3 consists of 15 residues. CDR3 nucleotides: TGCGCCAGCAGCCCCCCAAACATCGGTTACACTGAAGCTTTCTTT. Translating gives CASSPPNIGYTEAFF.

This chain uses TRBV18 with TRBJ2-4; perhaps TRBD2 as D (6 bases). CDR1 is KGHSH, CDR2 LQKENI, per germline. The CDR3 is made up of 13 amino acids. The ends were cut back, 3 bases at V and 8 bases at J, with 11 bases in the middle. The CDR3 loop reads CASSPGGADIQYF. DNA for the CDR3: TGTGCCAGCTCACCCGGAGGGGCGGACATTCAGTACTTC.

The chain joins TRBV19 to TRBJ1-1, with 10 bases lining up with TRBD1. This CDR3 is built from 18 residues. Germline CDR1 and CDR2: LNHDA and SQIVND (reference sequence). With V trimmed by 0 bases and J by 3 bases, 10 bases remained unmatched. The CDR3 region is CASSIDVGTGEGDTEAFF. The CDR3 nucleotides are TGTGCCAGTAGTATAGATGTCGGGACAGGGGAAGGAGACACTGAAGCTTTCTTT. Filled out from reference TRBV19 and TRBJ1-1, the complete variable domain reads DGGITQSPKYLFRKEGQNVTLSCEQNLNHDAMYWYRQDPGQGLRLIYYSQIVNDFQKGDIAEGYSVSREKKESFPLTVTSAQKNPTAFYLCASSIDVGTGEGDTEAFFGQGTRLTVV.

V gene TRBV20-1 combines with J gene TRBJ2-1; D gene unclear. CDR1 and CDR2 from the germline V gene are DFQATT and SNEGSKA (reference sequence). The CDR3 loop spans 14 amino acids. Trimming left V 3 bases short and J 4 bases short, with 13 bases between. The CDR3, as DNA: TGCAGTGCTAGTGACGGGCCCGCGTACAATGAGCAGTTCTTC. Its translation is CSASDGPAYNEQFF.